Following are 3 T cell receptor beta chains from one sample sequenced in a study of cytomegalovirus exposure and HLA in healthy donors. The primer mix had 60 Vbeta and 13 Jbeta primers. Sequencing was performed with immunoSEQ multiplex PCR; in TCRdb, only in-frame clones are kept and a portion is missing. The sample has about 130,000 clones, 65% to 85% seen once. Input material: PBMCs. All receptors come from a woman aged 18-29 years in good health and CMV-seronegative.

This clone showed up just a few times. CDR3 nucleotide sequence: TGTGCCTGGAGCCCTCCGACAGGGTGGTCGGAGACCCAGTACTTC. Translation: CAWSPPTGWSETQYF. This chain joins TRBV30 and TRBJ2-5; 7 bases agree with TRBD1. V was pared by 3 bases and J by 5 bases, with 12 bases of the junction left unmatched. The germline V gene encodes CDR1 GTSNPN and CDR2 SVGIG (reference sequence). The CDR3 sequence is 15 residues long.

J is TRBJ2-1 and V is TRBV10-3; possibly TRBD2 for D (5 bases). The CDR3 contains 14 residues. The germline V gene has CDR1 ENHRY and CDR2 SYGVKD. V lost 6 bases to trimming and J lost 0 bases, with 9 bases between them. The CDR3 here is CAISWTDSYNEQFF. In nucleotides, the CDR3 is TGTGCCATCAGCTGGACTGACTCCTACAATGAGCAGTTCTTC.

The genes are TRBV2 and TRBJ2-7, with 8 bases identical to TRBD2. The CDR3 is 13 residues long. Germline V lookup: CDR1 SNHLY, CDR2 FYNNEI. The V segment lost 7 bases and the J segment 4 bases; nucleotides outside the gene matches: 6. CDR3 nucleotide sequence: TGTGCCAGCAAAGGACTAGCAGCTTACGAGCAGTACTTC. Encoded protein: CASKGLAAYEQYF.